Following are 19 T cell receptor beta chains from one sample sequenced in a study of vaccination and CD4 T cells after COVID-19. What these receptors recognize is not known. The treatment here: roughly 11-day PBMC culture with coronavirus spike peptide pools or control peptides (ViraFEST assay). The Oncomine TCR Beta short-read assay sequenced DNA from cultured CD4+ T cells. TCRdb independently ran MiXCR on the PCR reads; one entry per CDR3 protein. Of some 21,000 distinct CDR3 sequences listed, 38% are singletons. The sequencing used CD4+ T cells from blood, cultured in vitro, collected before SARS-CoV-2 vaccination. Receptors originate from a human donor who had recovered from COVID-19.

The genes are TRBV28 and TRBJ1-3; TRBD1 matches at 9 bases. Germline-derived CDR1 and CDR2 are MDHEN and SYDVKM. V lost 1 base to trimming and J lost 0 bases; unmatched junction nucleotides: 7. There are 18 residues in the CDR3. The CDR3 region has the DNA TGTGCCAGCAGTTTATTAATGGGACAGGGAAGCTCTGGAAACACCATATATTTT. Its protein product is CASSLLMGQGSSGNTIYF.

CDR3 region: CASRDMLGTEAFF. DNA for the CDR3: TGTGCCAGCAGGGATATGCTGGGGACTGAAGCTTTCTTT. The chain couples TRBV11-2 to TRBJ1-1; D not certain. V lost 6 bases, J lost 5 bases, and 13 bases lay in between. CDR3 length equals 13 residues. CDR1 is SGHAT and CDR2 is FQNNGV in the germline V gene. Filled out from reference TRBV11-2 and TRBJ1-1, the complete variable domain reads EAGVAQSPRYKIIEKRQSVAFWCNPISGHATLYWYQQILGQGPKLLIQFQNNGVVDDSQLPKDRFSAERLKGVDSTLKIQPAKLEDSAVYLCASRDMLGTEAFFGQGTRLTVV.

This chain connects TRBV29-1 to TRBJ1-3; TRBD1 aligns across 9 bases. This CDR3 contains 14 residues. Germline CDR1 and CDR2: SQVTM and ANQGSEA. The ends lost 7 bases at V and 2 bases at J; junction bases unmatched: 6. The CDR3 here is CSASWTGAGNTIYF. For the CDR3, the DNA is TGCAGCGCTTCCTGGACAGGGGCTGGAAACACCATATATTTT.

The gene calls are TRBV4-2 and TRBJ1-6; D is perhaps TRBD1 (6 bases). This CDR3 comprises 15 residues. Germline V gives CDR1 LGHNA, CDR2 YNFKEQ. The germline V and J ends were trimmed by 2 bases and 6 bases, with 11 bases remaining between them. The CDR3 loop reads CASSQHRGGNSPLHF. In nucleotides, the CDR3 is TGTGCCAGCAGCCAACATCGAGGGGGTAATTCACCCCTCCACTTT.

This clonotype was detected only a few times. The CDR3 coding sequence is TGTGCCAGCAGTTACCGGGTTGGCTATCTAACCACTGAAGCTTTCTTT. This gives the protein CASSYRVGYLTTEAFF. V is TRBV6-5 and J is TRBJ1-1; D unclear. Per the germline V gene, CDR1 is MNHEY and CDR2 is SVGAGI. Between the trimmed V and J ends, which lost 2 bases and 4 bases, there was a span of 17 bases. The CDR3 spans 16 residues.

This rearrangement joins TRBV6-2 or TRBV6-3 to TRBJ1-5, with 7 positions matching TRBD1. Germline trimming cut 5 bases from V and 4 bases from J; bases unmatched to any gene: 5. CDR3 length equals 14 residues. In germline, CDR1 is MNHEY, CDR2 SVGEGT. The CDR3 is CASSLPGGNQPQHF. CDR3 sequence (DNA): TGTGCCAGCAGTCTCCCAGGGGGTAATCAGCCCCAGCATTTT.

CDR3 in DNA: TGTGCCAGTAGGGGGGTGCTTACTGGAGCGCAGTATTTT. This gives the protein CASRGVLTGAQYF. The chain couples TRBV19 to TRBJ2-3; TRBD1 or TRBD2 may be the D gene (5 bases each). V lost 6 bases to trimming and J lost 10 bases, with 17 bases between them. The CDR3 loop spans 13 amino acids. Germline values: CDR1 LNHDA, CDR2 SQIVND (reference sequence).

This clonotype was seen a few times. The CDR3 reads CASSYGTSDNEQFF. In DNA, the CDR3 is TGTGCCAGCAGTTACGGGACATCCGACAATGAGCAGTTCTTC. The chain uses TRBV6-5 and TRBJ2-1, with D possibly matching TRBD1 (6 bases). The germline gives CDR1 MNHEY, CDR2 SVGAGI. This CDR3 is 14 amino acids long. Trimming stripped 2 bases from V and 5 bases from J, with 10 bases between.

This clonotype was observed a few times. This chain connects TRBV6-5 to TRBJ1-2; the D is unclear. The germline gives CDR1 MNHEY, CDR2 SVGAGI. V lost 0 bases to trimming and J lost 3 bases, with 8 bases between them. The CDR3 totals 14 residues. The CDR3 loop is CASSYSGGDYGYTF. The CDR3 coding sequence is TGTGCCAGCAGTTACTCGGGAGGAGACTATGGCTACACCTTC.

V and J are TRBV30 and TRBJ1-2, with 8 bases aligning to TRBD1. With V trimmed by 3 bases and J by 8 bases, 5 bases remained unmatched. This CDR3 is 12 amino acids long. Germline V gene data show CDR1 as GTSNPN and CDR2 as SVGIG (reference sequence). CDR3 loop: CAWSFRGQGYTF. The CDR3 DNA reads TGTGCCTGGAGCTTCAGGGGGCAGGGCTACACCTTC.

This sequence joins TRBV28 and TRBJ1-2, with 9 bases aligning to TRBD1. The CDR3 has 15 amino acids. Per the germline V gene, CDR1 is MDHEN and CDR2 is SYDVKM. With V trimmed by 6 bases and J by 6 bases, 11 bases remained unmatched. CDR3 loop: CASRIGPGTGHGYTF. CDR3 in DNA: TGTGCCAGCAGAATAGGCCCCGGGACAGGGCATGGCTACACCTTC.

The chain links TRBV11-3 to TRBJ2-7; no firm D call. The CDR3 covers 19 residues. Germline V gene lookup returns CDR1 SGHNT and CDR2 YENEEA. V dropped 0 bases and J dropped 0 bases, with 21 bases sitting between them. CDR3 amino acids: CASSLDGVTASGYSYEQYF. As DNA, the CDR3 is TGTGCCAGCAGCTTAGACGGTGTTACGGCAAGTGGGTACTCCTACGAGCAGTACTTC.

The rearrangement uses TRBV10-3 and TRBJ1-6, with TRBD1 matching 7 bases. The CDR3 loop spans 13 amino acids. Germline V gives CDR1 ENHRY, CDR2 SYGVKD. V shed 10 bases and J 10 bases; nucleotides not matched to a gene: 10. The CDR3 sequence is CATRQGIESPLHF. In DNA, the CDR3 is TGTGCCACCAGACAGGGTATTGAGTCACCCCTCCACTTT.

This chain joins TRBV7-2 and TRBJ1-1, with 10 bases matching TRBD1. The CDR3 is made up of 16 amino acids. The germline V gene encodes CDR1 SGHTA and CDR2 FQGNSA. Trimming removed 2 bases from V and 0 bases from J; junction bases left unmatched: 3. CDR3: CASSLWGQGMNTEAFF. The CDR3 nucleotides are TGTGCCAGCAGCTTATGGGGACAGGGGATGAACACTGAAGCTTTCTTT. The whole variable domain, remainder taken from reference TRBV7-2 and TRBJ1-1, is GAGVSQSPSNKVTEKGKDVELRCDPISGHTALYWYRQSLGQGLEFLIYFQGNSAPDKSGLPSDRFSAERTGGSVSTLTIQRTQQEDSAVYLCASSLWGQGMNTEAFFGQGTRLTVV.

V gene TRBV6-4 combines with J gene TRBJ2-5; D unresolved. Germline V gene sequence: CDR1 MRHNA, CDR2 SNTAGT. Trimming removed 2 bases from V and 1 base from J, with 14 bases in between. The CDR3 consists of 16 residues. CDR3 coding DNA: TGTGCCAGCAGTGACGGTTGGGAAGGGCCCCAAGAGACCCAGTACTTC. Its translation is CASSDGWEGPQETQYF.

The genes are TRBV11-3 and TRBJ2-7; D uncertain. CDR3 length: 13 amino acids. Trimming removed 3 bases at V and 7 bases at J, with 13 bases between. Germline values: CDR1 SGHNT, CDR2 YENEEA. CDR3 sequence reads: CASSLRRALEQYF. The CDR3, as DNA: TGTGCCAGCAGCTTGAGGCGCGCCTTGGAGCAGTACTTC.

The chain is built from TRBV6-1 and TRBJ2-5; D gene ambiguous. CDR3 length equals 13 residues. Germline CDR1 reads MNHNS; CDR2 reads SASEGT. With 2 bases removed from V and 9 bases from J, the gap between germline ends came to 13 bases. The CDR3 nucleotides read TGTGCCAGCAGTGAACGCAGGCCCGATCCCCAGTACTTC. Encoded protein: CASSERRPDPQYF.

The chain uses TRBV28 and TRBJ2-2; the D gene could be TRBD1 or TRBD2 (5 bases each). Germline CDR1 and CDR2: MDHEN and SYDVKM. This CDR3 is built from 11 residues. V shed 11 bases and J shed 6 bases, with 10 bases lying between them. The CDR3 coding sequence is TGTGCCGCCTGGGGGTCCGGGGAGCTGTTTTTT. It encodes CAAWGSGELFF.

In its sample, this clonotype was seen a few times. V and J are TRBV6-1 and TRBJ1-3; the D gene is possibly TRBD1 (5 bases). V was cut by 4 bases and J by 4 bases, with 11 bases left in between. CDR1 and CDR2 from the germline V gene are MNHNS and SASEGT. The CDR3 is 14 residues long. Here the CDR3 reads CASSGSGAGNTIYF. The DNA for the CDR3 is TGTGCCAGCAGTGGAAGCGGGGCGGGAAACACCATATATTTT.